Listed below are T cell receptor beta chains from one sample, sequenced in a study of blood T cell repertoires in COVID-19. Assay used: immunoSEQ multiplex PCR; TCRdb lists only in-frame clones, some missing. The sample shows about 270,000 clones, roughly 90% of them seen only once. The sample was PBMCs or T cells enriched from blood (not recorded which). All receptors derive from a woman in her 50s who had recovered from COVID-19. Both conserved end residues are part of each CDR3. Each record gives: D gene, clone size, V gene, J gene, CDR3 protein, CDR3 DNA. D genes are given only for firm matches. Some rows have no size entry. The others give once, few or many, or a class for an expanded clone.

.,.,TRBV12-5,TRBJ2-5,CASGLKTDWYQETQYF,TGTGCTAGTGGTTTGAAGACAGATTGGTACCAAGAGACCCAGTACTTC
.,.,TRBV30,TRBJ1-2,CAWSSGARGYTF,TGTGCCTGGAGTTCAGGGGCGCGAGGCTACACCTTC
.,.,TRBV30,TRBJ1-1,CAWSGTGHLLRGTEAFF,TGTGCCTGGAGTGGAACGGGACATCTTCTGAGGGGCACTGAAGCTTTCTTT
.,.,TRBV5-1,TRBJ1-2,CASSPDFGSAYGYTF,TGCGCCAGCAGCCCCGACTTCGGGTCGGCCTATGGCTACACCTTC
TRBD1,.,TRBV18,TRBJ1-1,CASSPPLGQPMNTEAFF,TGTGCCAGCTCACCACCGTTGGGACAGCCCATGAACACTGAAGCTTTCTTT
.,.,TRBV4-3,TRBJ1-2,CASSPQENYGYTF,TGCGCCAGCAGCCCCCAGGAAAACTATGGCTACACCTTC
TRBD1,.,TRBV5-1,TRBJ1-4,CASSYGTGVEGEKLFF,TGCGCCAGCAGCTACGGGACAGGGGTGGAAGGGGAAAAACTGTTTTTT
.,.,TRBV30,TRBJ1-2,CAWSVGVRGYGYTF,TGTGCCTGGAGTGTTGGGGTCAGGGGCTATGGCTACACCTTC
TRBD1,.,TRBV5-4,TRBJ1-6,CASSARTGFDSPLHF,TGTGCCAGCAGCGCAAGGACAGGGTTTGATTCACCCCTCCACTTT
TRBD1,once,TRBV5-1,TRBJ2-2,CASSRDRGFAGELFF,TGCGCCAGCAGCCGGGACAGGGGATTCGCCGGGGAGCTGTTTTTT
.,.,TRBV9,TRBJ2-1,CASSVDLGLLAINEQFF,TGTGCCAGCAGCGTAGATCTCGGCCTACTAGCTATTAATGAGCAGTTCTTC
.,few,TRBV28,TRBJ2-1,CASNLGSAGDNEQFF,TGTGCCAGCAATCTAGGGAGCGCCGGGGACAATGAGCAGTTCTTC
TRBD1,.,TRBV11-2,TRBJ1-1,CASSSTGITEAFF,TGTGCCAGCAGTTCGACAGGGATCACTGAAGCTTTCTTT
.,.,TRBV27,TRBJ1-1,CASSFRLNTEAFF,TGTGCCAGCAGTTTCCGGTTGAACACTGAAGCTTTCTTT
TRBD1,.,TRBV19,TRBJ2-5,CASSAQGQGPRTQYF,TGTGCCAGTAGTGCACAAGGACAGGGACCAAGAACCCAGTACTTC
.,.,TRBV9,TRBJ2-5,CASSPSGGGGETQYF,TGTGCCAGCAGCCCCAGCGGAGGGGGCGGTGAGACCCAGTACTTC
.,once,TRBV7-9,TRBJ2-7,CASSFGGVRGEQYF,TGTGCCAGCAGCTTCGGAGGGGTCCGTGGCGAGCAGTACTTC
.,.,TRBV19,TRBJ1-2,CASRKTATNYGYTF,TGTGCCAGCCGAAAGACAGCCACTAACTATGGCTACACCTTC
TRBD1,.,TRBV3-1/TRBV3-2,TRBJ1-2,CASSQKPGQRYTF,TGTGCCAGCAGCCAAAAACCGGGACAGCGCTACACCTTC
TRBD2,.,TRBV4-3,TRBJ2-2,CASSLAGVDTGELFF,TGCGCCAGCAGTCTAGCGGGAGTGGACACCGGGGAGCTGTTTTTT
.,once,TRBV28,TRBJ1-2,CASSSYHFGGLDYGYTF,TGTGCCAGCAGTTCCTACCACTTCGGGGGGTTAGACTATGGCTACACCTTC
TRBD1,.,TRBV5-1,TRBJ1-2,CASSPGQGAGGYTF,TGCGCCAGCAGCCCCGGACAGGGGGCTGGAGGCTACACCTTC
.,.,TRBV7-8,TRBJ1-3,CASSLDRAGNTIYF,TGTGCCAGCAGCTTAGACAGGGCTGGAAACACCATATATTTT
TRBD1,.,TRBV4-3,TRBJ1-1,CASSPSRGQGGTEAFF,TGCGCCAGCAGCCCGAGTAGGGGGCAAGGGGGGACTGAAGCTTTCTTT
TRBD1,.,TRBV5-5,TRBJ2-2,CASSRFGQGAAGELFF,TGTGCCAGCAGCCGTTTCGGACAGGGGGCTGCCGGGGAGCTGTTTTTT
TRBD2,.,TRBV5-1,TRBJ2-1,CASSALAGGYNEQFF,TGCGCCAGCAGCGCGCTAGCGGGAGGGTACAATGAGCAGTTCTTC
.,few,TRBV28,TRBJ1-2,CASTNPSRGYTF,TGTGCCAGCACCAACCCGAGTCGTGGCTACACCTTC
TRBD2,.,TRBV27,TRBJ2-1,CASSSHLRGLAVEEFF,TGTGCCAGCAGTTCTCACCTCCGAGGACTAGCGGTCGAAGAGTTCTTC
.,.,TRBV19,TRBJ1-2,CASCPTNNYGYTF,TGTGCCAGTTGCCCCACAAATAACTATGGCTACACCTTC
.,.,TRBV28,TRBJ1-4,CASRDRPATNEKLFF,TGTGCCAGCAGAGACAGGCCAGCAACTAATGAAAAACTGTTTTTT
.,.,TRBV29-1,TRBJ2-3,CSVEGPRTDTQYF,TGCAGCGTTGAAGGGCCCCGCACAGATACGCAGTATTTT
TRBD1,.,TRBV5-5,TRBJ1-5,CASSLTGDTPQHF,TGTGCCAGCAGCTTAACAGGGGATACGCCCCAGCATTTT
TRBD2,.,TRBV7-9,TRBJ2-1,CASSRTSGMNEQFF,TGTGCCAGCAGCCGGACTAGCGGGATGAATGAGCAGTTCTTC
.,.,TRBV2,TRBJ1-2,CASKREGGDYGYTF,TGTGCCAGCAAGAGGGAGGGAGGCGACTATGGCTACACCTTC
TRBD2,.,TRBV6-5,TRBJ2-1,CASGTSGLRLFF,TGTGCCAGCGGGACTAGCGGATTACGGCTGTTCTTC
TRBD2,once,TRBV6-2/TRBV6-3,TRBJ2-3,CASSPEKREGPDTQYF,TGTGCCAGCAGCCCTGAGAAGCGGGAGGGTCCAGATACGCAGTATTTT
.,.,TRBV6-6,TRBJ2-3,CATGVWDTQYF,TGTGCCACCGGGGTTTGGGATACGCAGTATTTT
.,.,TRBV19,TRBJ1-5,CATLSPGGGNQPQHF,TGTGCCACCCTTTCCCCCGGGGGTGGCAATCAGCCCCAGCATTTT
TRBD2,.,TRBV11-1,TRBJ2-5,CASRRGLAGETQYF,TGTGCCAGCAGGCGGGGACTAGCGGGAGAGACCCAGTACTTC
.,.,TRBV19,TRBJ2-5,CASSAKSNRETQYF,TGTGCCAGTAGTGCGAAATCTAACCGGGAGACCCAGTACTTC
TRBD1,.,TRBV27,TRBJ1-6,CASSLYRGRDSPLHF,TGTGCCAGCAGTTTATATAGGGGGCGCGATTCACCCCTCCACTTT
TRBD1,.,TRBV5-6,TRBJ1-2,CASSLDTGANYGYTF,TGTGCCAGCAGCTTGGACACAGGGGCTAACTATGGCTACACCTTC
TRBD2,few,TRBV6-5,TRBJ2-7,CASTPAGGPPYEQYF,TGTGCCAGCACCCCAGCGGGAGGGCCTCCCTACGAGCAGTACTTC
.,.,TRBV18,TRBJ2-5,CASSPQGARGRGETQYF,TGTGCCAGCTCACCACAAGGGGCAAGGGGGAGAGGAGAGACCCAGTACTTC
TRBD2,.,TRBV14,TRBJ2-1,CASSPGLAGVGLFF,TGTGCCAGCAGCCCGGGACTAGCGGGAGTGGGTCTGTTCTTC
.,few,TRBV10-1,TRBJ1-2,CASTGLAGTHYGYTF,TGCGCCAGCACCGGATTGGCAGGGACTCACTATGGCTACACCTTC
.,.,TRBV11-3,TRBJ2-1,CASSFRQDSYNEQFF,TGTGCCAGCAGCTTCAGGCAGGACTCCTACAATGAGCAGTTCTTC
.,.,TRBV30,TRBJ1-5,CAWQGHLNQPQHF,TGTGCCTGGCAAGGACATCTCAATCAGCCCCAGCATTTT
.,.,TRBV7-3,TRBJ1-2,CARSTGEGNGYTF,TGTGCCAGGTCGACAGGCGAGGGTAATGGCTACACCTTC
TRBD2,.,TRBV7-9,TRBJ2-4,CASSPGLAGGPRIQYF,TGTGCCAGCAGCCCCGGACTAGCGGGAGGGCCACGGATTCAGTACTTC
.,.,TRBV27,TRBJ1-1,CASSYRTDGNTEAFF,TGTGCCAGCAGTTATCGGACAGACGGGAACACTGAAGCTTTCTTT
TRBD1,.,TRBV7-9,TRBJ1-2,CASSLEPPRDSYGYTF,TGTGCCAGCAGCTTAGAGCCTCCCCGGGACAGCTATGGCTACACCTTC
.,.,TRBV2,TRBJ1-2,CASSDDRPHYGYTF,TGTGCCAGCAGTGACGACAGGCCCCACTATGGCTACACCTTC
.,few,TRBV19,TRBJ1-1,CASSISWTDMNTEAFF,TGTGCCAGTAGTATTAGCTGGACAGACATGAACACTGAAGCTTTCTTT